What follows are 20 T cell receptor beta chains derived from one specimen sequenced in a study of Ad26.COV2.S vaccination and SARS-CoV-2 variants. Noted treatment: around 19 received Ad26.COV2.S at low or high dose, single or two shots; 5 received placebo; per-sample allocation not given. Sampling occurred on day 63 after the first vaccine or placebo injection. Using immunoSEQ multiplex PCR, the repertoire was profiled, and TCRdb retains in-frame clones only, with some absent. The table includes 350,000 to 450,000 clones, approximately 92% detected once. The input for sequencing was peripheral blood, taken in a trial of Ad26.COV2.S vaccine versus placebo. These receptors came from a person between 18 and 65 years old who received the Ad26.COV2.S COVID-19 vaccine or a placebo.

In this sample, this clone turned up once. The chain employs TRBV18 and TRBJ1-1, with D maybe TRBD1 (6 bases). The ends were cut back, 1 base at V and 0 bases at J, with 9 bases in the middle. The CDR3 runs to 15 residues. From germline, CDR1 is KGHSH and CDR2 LQKENI. CDR3 DNA: TGTGCCAGCTCACCACGAGCAGGGGTGAACACTGAAGCTTTCTTT. Protein: CASSPRAGVNTEAFF.

The chain recombines TRBV7-8 with TRBJ1-1; D may be TRBD1 (6 bases). V lost 3 bases and J 0 bases, leaving 11 bases between the germline ends. Germline CDR1 and CDR2: SGHVS and FQNEAQ. The CDR3 length is 15 residues. CDR3 sequence: CASSFKQGLNTEAFF. As DNA, the CDR3 is TGTGCCAGCAGCTTCAAACAGGGATTGAACACTGAAGCTTTCTTT.

This chain uses TRBV5-1 with TRBJ1-2; D unresolved. This CDR3 has 15 amino acids. With 1 base removed from V and 0 bases from J, the gap between germline ends came to 10 bases. Per the germline V gene, CDR1 is SGHRS and CDR2 is YFSETQ. DNA of the CDR3: TGCGCCAGCAGCTTGTCCGGAGGGACTAACTATGGCTACACCTTC. Translation: CASSLSGGTNYGYTF. The variable domain in full, with the rest retrieved from reference TRBV5-1 and TRBJ1-2, is KAGVTQTPRYLIKTRGQQVTLSCSPISGHRSVSWYQQTPGQGLQFLFEYFSETQRNKGNFPGRFSGRQFSNSRSEMNVSTLELGDSALYLCASSLSGGTNYGYTFGSGTRLTVV.

The chain combines TRBV6-1 with TRBJ1-4; 8 bases align to TRBD1. Germline loops: CDR1 MNHNS, CDR2 SASEGT. V lost 3 bases and J lost 8; bases outside the gene matches: 14. CDR3 length: 17 amino acids. The CDR3 is CASSEFYSDRGEEKLFF. The CDR3 DNA reads as TGTGCCAGCAGTGAGTTCTACAGCGACAGGGGAGAGGAAAAACTGTTTTTT.

This chain connects TRBV9 to TRBJ2-7; D tentatively fits TRBD1 or TRBD2 (5 bases each). The CDR3 covers 15 residues. V lost 7 bases and J 0 bases, leaving 17 bases between the germline ends. Germline V gene sequence: CDR1 SGDLS, CDR2 YYNGEE. This CDR3 reads CASARSGTSSYEQYF. In DNA, the CDR3 is TGTGCCAGCGCAAGATCCGGGACGAGCTCCTACGAGCAGTACTTC.

This clone is a singleton in its sample. The chain employs TRBV13 and TRBJ1-1; no clear D. V was cut by 1 base and J by 11 bases, with 14 bases left in between. The CDR3 runs to 13 residues. CDR1 is PRHDT, CDR2 FYEKMQ, per germline (reference sequence). Written as DNA, the CDR3 is TGTGCCAGCAGCTTAGTGTTATCGTCGGAGGCTTTCTTT. This sequence encodes CASSLVLSSEAFF. The full variable domain, its missing parts supplied by reference TRBV13 and TRBJ1-1, is AAGVIQSPRHLIKEKRETATLKCYPIPRHDTVYWYQQGPGQDPQFLISFYEKMQSDKGSIPDRFSAQQFSDYHSELNMSSLELGDSALYFCASSLVLSSEAFFGQGTRLTVV.

Only one count was recorded for this clone. V and J are TRBV5-4 and TRBJ2-7, with 9 bases that match TRBD2. Germline assignment: CDR1 SGHNT and CDR2 YYREEE (reference sequence). V dropped 0 bases and J dropped 7; count of bases not matched to a gene: 8. The CDR3 spans 15 residues. In DNA, the CDR3 is TGTGCCAGCAGCTTGGGAAGTAGCGGGGGTGGGGAGCAGTACTTC. Its protein is CASSLGSSGGGEQYF.

J is TRBJ2-7 and V is TRBV28, with 9 bases fitting TRBD1. The germline V gene has CDR1 MDHEN and CDR2 SYDVKM. The junction had 11 bases not matched to a gene; V was cut back by 6 bases and J by 5 bases. The CDR3 runs to 15 residues. The DNA for the CDR3 is TGTGCCAGCAGGGAGTACGGGACAGGGTCCAACGAGCAGTACTTC. Translated: CASREYGTGSNEQYF. The whole variable domain, filled in from reference TRBV28 and TRBJ2-7, reads DVKVTQSSRYLVKRTGEKVFLECVQDMDHENMFWYRQDPGLGLRLIYFSYDVKMKEKGDIPEGYSVSREKKERFSLILESASTNQTSMYLCASREYGTGSNEQYFGPGTRLTVT.

This rearrangement joins TRBV30 to TRBJ1-6; possible D gene TRBD1, 5 bases. This CDR3 spans 13 amino acids. Trimming pared 0 bases from V and 8 bases from J, leaving 8 bases between. The germline gives CDR1 GTSNPN, CDR2 SVGIG (reference sequence). The DNA of the CDR3 is TGTGCCTGGAGTGTAGGGGTAGATTCACCCCTCCACTTT. Translation gives CAWSVGVDSPLHF.

This chain links TRBV2 with TRBJ2-5; the D gene is possibly TRBD1 (5 bases). The length of the CDR3 is 13 residues. V gave up 8 bases and J gave up 5 bases, with 15 bases separating them. The V gene's germline CDR1 is SNHLY and CDR2 FYNNEI. CDR3 region: CASLYQGWETQYF. The DNA of the CDR3 is TGTGCCAGCTTGTATCAGGGTTGGGAGACCCAGTACTTC.

This clone was seen a handful of times. This sequence joins TRBV15 and TRBJ1-1; TRBD1 might be the D (6 bases). Trimming took 1 base from V and 2 from J, leaving 8 bases between them. Per the germline V gene, CDR1 is LNHNV and CDR2 is YYDKDF (reference sequence). The CDR3 runs to 14 residues. The CDR3 bases are TGTGCCACCAGCAGAGGGGGGGGCAACACTGAAGCTTTCTTT. Amino acid sequence: CATSRGGGNTEAFF.

This chain uses TRBV29-1 with TRBJ2-7; perhaps TRBD2 as D (5 bases). V shed 1 base and J shed 7 bases, with 17 bases lying between them. This CDR3 is 14 amino acids long. From germline, CDR1 is SQVTM and CDR2 ANQGSEA. The CDR3 is CSVEAGYDYSEQYF. Here the CDR3 DNA reads TGCAGCGTTGAAGCAGGCTACGACTATTCGGAGCAGTACTTC.

The V and J genes are TRBV5-1 and TRBJ1-6, with 9 bases matching TRBD1. The J segment lost 9 bases and the V segment lost 4 bases, leaving 8 bases of the junction unmatched. The CDR3 length is 15 residues. Germline V gives CDR1 SGHRS, CDR2 YFSETQ. CDR3 residues: CASSVLGQGGSPLHF. The CDR3 DNA reads as TGCGCCAGCAGCGTTCTGGGACAGGGCGGTTCACCCCTCCACTTT.

J is TRBJ2-1 and V is TRBV19, with 9 bases identical to TRBD2. This CDR3 comprises 15 residues. V dropped 8 bases and J dropped 4; count of bases not matched to a gene: 9. Germline V lookup: CDR1 LNHDA, CDR2 SQIVND (reference sequence). CDR3 coding DNA: TGTGCCAGTTCCGTCGGTAGCGGGGGTTACAATGAGCAGTTCTTC. This sequence encodes CASSVGSGGYNEQFF.

The chain links TRBV7-9 to TRBJ2-7, with TRBD1 matching 7 bases. Germline V lookup: CDR1 SEHNR, CDR2 FQNEAQ (reference sequence). V lost 1 base and J lost 0; bases outside the gene matches: 12. The CDR3 has 18 residues. The CDR3 region is CASSLVGIRQGSSYEQYF. The CDR3 region has the DNA TGTGCCAGCAGCTTAGTCGGTATCCGACAGGGAAGCTCCTACGAGCAGTACTTC.

This sequence joins TRBV18 and TRBJ2-3; unclear D gene. The CDR3 runs to 16 residues. The germline CDR1 and CDR2 sequences are KGHSH and LQKENI. The germline V and J ends were trimmed by 0 bases and 5 bases, with 15 bases remaining between them. CDR3 nucleotides: TGTGCCAGCTCACCACCCGACCCCGACTGGGGAGATACGCAGTATTTT. Its protein product is CASSPPDPDWGDTQYF.

The J gene is TRBJ2-7, the V gene TRBV10-1; D may be TRBD1 or TRBD2 (6 bases each). The germline V gene has CDR1 WNHNN and CDR2 SYGVQD (reference sequence). The CDR3 runs 14 residues. The germline V and J ends were trimmed by 5 bases and 0 bases, with 11 bases remaining between them. CDR3 nucleotide sequence: TGCGCCAGCAGTAAAGGGGGGCCCTCCTACGAGCAGTACTTC. Encoded protein: CASSKGGPSYEQYF.

This chain connects TRBV18 to TRBJ2-7; D gene ambiguous. V was trimmed by 2 bases and J by 2 bases, leaving 7 bases between them. Germline-derived CDR1 and CDR2 are KGHSH and LQKENI. This CDR3 region has 13 residues. CDR3 DNA sequence: TGTGCCAGCTCACCAAACCCTACCTACGAGCAGTACTTC. Translating it yields CASSPNPTYEQYF. Combining the CDR3 with reference TRBV18 and TRBJ2-7 gives the whole variable domain NAGVMQNPRHLVRRRGQEARLRCSPMKGHSHVYWYRQLPEEGLKFMVYLQKENIIDESGMPKERFSAEFPKEGPSILRIQQVVRGDSAAYFCASSPNPTYEQYFGPGTRLTVT.

The gene calls are TRBV5-1 and TRBJ2-3; TRBD2 matches at 8 bases. The CDR3 covers 15 residues. Unmatched junction bases numbered 3, after V lost 2 bases and J lost 1 base. CDR1 is SGHRS and CDR2 is YFSETQ in the germline V gene. The DNA for the CDR3 is TGCGCCAGCAGCTTCGGGCGGGGGGGCACAGATACGCAGTATTTT. Its translation: CASSFGRGGTDTQYF.

The chain links TRBV7-8 to TRBJ2-7; D not certain. In germline, CDR1 is SGHVS, CDR2 FQNEAQ. Trimming cost V 1 base and J 3 bases, with 4 bases left between them. The CDR3 sequence is 12 residues long. The CDR3 DNA is TGTGCCAGCAGCTTAGTGGGCTACGAGCAGTACTTC. This encodes CASSLVGYEQYF.